This T cell receptor beta chain was found in a study of T cell changes during pregnancy in multiple sclerosis. Clones were sequenced by immunoSEQ multiplex PCR, and TCRdb holds only the in-frame ones, with some missing. There are more than 70,000 clones in the sample; around 94% occur only once, and 2% to 2.5% lies in the top ten. The length of the CDR3 is 14 residues. Germline values: CDR1 SGDLS, CDR2 YYNGEE. The V segment lost 0 bases and the J segment 9 bases; nucleotides outside the gene matches: 6. V and J are TRBV9 and TRBJ2-1, with TRBD2 identical over 7 bases. This specimen consisted of peripheral blood, obtained before pregnancy. The sequence was obtained from a female donor with multiple sclerosis, enrolled in a pregnancy study. CDR3: CASSVVGTIGEQFF. CDR3 in DNA: TGTGCCAGCAGCGTAGTTGGGACTATCGGTGAGCAGTTCTTC.